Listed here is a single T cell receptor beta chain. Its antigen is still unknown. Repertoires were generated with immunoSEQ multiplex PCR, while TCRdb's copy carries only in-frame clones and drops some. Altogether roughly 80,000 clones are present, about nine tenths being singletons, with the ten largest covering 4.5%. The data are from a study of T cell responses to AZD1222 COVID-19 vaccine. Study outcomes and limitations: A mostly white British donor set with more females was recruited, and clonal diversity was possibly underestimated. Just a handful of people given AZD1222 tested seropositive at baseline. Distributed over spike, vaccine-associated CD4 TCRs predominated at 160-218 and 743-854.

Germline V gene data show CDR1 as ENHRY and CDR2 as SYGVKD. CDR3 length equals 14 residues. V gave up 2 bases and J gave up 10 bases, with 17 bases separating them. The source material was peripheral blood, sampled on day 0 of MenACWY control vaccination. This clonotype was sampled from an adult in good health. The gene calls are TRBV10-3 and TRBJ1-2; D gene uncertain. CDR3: CAISEGPIRRDYTF. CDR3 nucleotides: TGTGCCATCAGTGAGGGACCAATTCGTCGTGACTACACCTTC.